The clone carrying this T cell receptor beta chain was seen just once. This CDR3 region has 14 residues. The V gene's germline CDR1 is MNHEY and CDR2 SVGAGI. Trimming removed 8 bases at V and 2 bases at J, with 13 bases between. The data derive from a study of monozygotic twins with cystic fibrosis. Repertoires were generated with immunoSEQ multiplex PCR, while TCRdb's copy carries only in-frame clones and drops some. The sample lists roughly 20,000 clones; 91% were seen once. The rearrangement links TRBV6-5 to TRBJ1-5; D may be TRBD1 (6 bases). Sequencing was done on a sample of blood. This clonotype originated in a girl aged 2 to 9 with cystic fibrosis. CDR3 amino acids: CASGQSGRNQPQHF. The CDR3 nucleotides read TGTGCCAGCGGACAGTCAGGGCGCAATCAGCCCCAGCATTTT.